The table lists the clone carrying this T cell receptor beta chain with many counts. Its target is unknown. Scientists amplified the TCR beta CDR3 regions from RNA transcripts. A first-round RT-PCR used HTBI primers, followed by a second-round multiplex PCR. Each CDR3 protein is one row after TCRdb ran MiXCR on the multiplex PCR reads. The sample consists of some 160,000 distinct CDR3 sequences, roughly two fifths of them appearing once. This record belongs to a study of Graves' ophthalmopathy and Graves' hyperthyroidism. Notes on the study in general: From stable hyperthyroidism, ophthalmopathy was separated by a 13-signature model with 87.88% sensitivity and less than 82% specificity.

PBMCs were density-gradient isolated from about 9.6 ml fresh blood. The CDR3 contains 13 residues. The V gene's germline CDR1 is LNHDA and CDR2 SQIVND (reference sequence). With 4 bases removed from V and 6 bases from J, the gap between germline ends came to 12 bases. Specimen: peripheral blood. J is TRBJ1-1 and V is TRBV19, with TRBD1 as a possible D gene (5 bases). This TCR came from a man in his thirties or forties with Graves' ophthalmopathy. As DNA, the CDR3 is TGTGCCAGTAGTAACACACGGGGCTCTGAAGCTTTCTTT. Translating gives CASSNTRGSEAFF.